This TCR beta chain emerged from a study of molecular identifiers for immune sequencing clone quantification. TCRdb redid the calling of the PCR reads with MiXCR, one entry per CDR3 protein. The sample lists some 100,000 distinct CDR3 sequences, 36% seen once, with around 4% in the top ten. V dropped 4 bases and J dropped 2 bases, with 7 bases sitting between them. This CDR3 region has 13 residues. Germline values: CDR1 SGHDT, CDR2 YYEEEE. In this sample, this clonotype turned up a few times. Sorted cells numbering about 20,000 to 1,000,000, with 10%, 30% or 50% RNA, yielded the naive CD8 libraries. The receptor was derived from a human donor in good health. Some libraries in this study had Jurkat cell RNA spiked in. Source material: naive CD8+ T cells from blood, with Jurkat cell RNA spiked in. The subset here: FACS-sorted CD8+CD4-CCR7+CD45RA+ naive T cells. The chain employs TRBV5-6 and TRBJ1-5, with D unclear. CDR3 region: CASSGYGNQPQHF. The CDR3 DNA is TGTGCCAGCAGCGGGTATGGCAATCAGCCCCAGCATTTT.